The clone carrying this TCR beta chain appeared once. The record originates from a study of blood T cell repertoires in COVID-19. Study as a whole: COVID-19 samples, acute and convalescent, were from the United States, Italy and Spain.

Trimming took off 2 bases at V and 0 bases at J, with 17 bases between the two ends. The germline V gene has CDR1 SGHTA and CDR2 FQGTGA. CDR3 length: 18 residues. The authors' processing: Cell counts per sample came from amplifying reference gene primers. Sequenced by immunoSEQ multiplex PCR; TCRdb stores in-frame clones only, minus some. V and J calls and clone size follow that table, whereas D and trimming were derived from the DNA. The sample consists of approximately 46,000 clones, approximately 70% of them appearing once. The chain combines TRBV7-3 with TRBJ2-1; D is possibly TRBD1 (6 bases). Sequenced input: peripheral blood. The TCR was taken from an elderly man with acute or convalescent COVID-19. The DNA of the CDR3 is TGTGCCAGCAGCTTACAGCCCCGGGGACAAAGCTCCTACAATGAGCAGTTCTTC. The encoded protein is CASSLQPRGQSSYNEQFF.